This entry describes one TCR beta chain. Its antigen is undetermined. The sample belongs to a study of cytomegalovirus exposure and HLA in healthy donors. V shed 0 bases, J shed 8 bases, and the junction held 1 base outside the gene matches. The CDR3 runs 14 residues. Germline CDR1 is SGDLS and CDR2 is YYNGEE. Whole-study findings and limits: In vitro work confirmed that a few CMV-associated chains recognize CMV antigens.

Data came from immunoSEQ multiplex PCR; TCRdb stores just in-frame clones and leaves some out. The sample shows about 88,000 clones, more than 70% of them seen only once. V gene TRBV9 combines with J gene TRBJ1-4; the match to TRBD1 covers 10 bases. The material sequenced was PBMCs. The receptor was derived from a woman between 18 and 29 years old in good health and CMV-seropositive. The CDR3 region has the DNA TGTGCCAGCAGCGTAGGGACAGGGGGGGAAAAACTGTTTTTT. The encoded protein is CASSVGTGGEKLFF.